The 31 T cell receptor beta chains below come from one sample, sequenced in a study of blood T cell repertoires in COVID-19. Measured with immunoSEQ multiplex PCR; TCRdb has only the in-frame clones, and not every one. In the table there are 140,000 to 150,000 clones, about four fifths of which are singletons. Sample: peripheral blood. The source is a man aged 65-85 years who had recovered from COVID-19.

The chain carries TRBV5-6 and TRBJ2-7; possible D gene TRBD2, 6 bases. The CDR3 is 13 residues long. Germline V lookup: CDR1 SGHDT, CDR2 YYEEEE. Trimming pared 4 bases from V and 2 bases from J, leaving 10 bases between. CDR3 amino acids: CASSGGTPYEQYF. CDR3 bases: TGTGCCAGCAGCGGCGGGACCCCCTACGAGCAGTACTTC. Full variable domain (remainder filled in from reference TRBV5-6 and TRBJ2-7): DAGVTQSPTHLIKTRGQQVTLRCSPKSGHDTVSWYQQALGQGPQFIFQYYEEEERQRGNFPDRFSGHQFPNYSSELNVNALLLGDSALYLCASSGGTPYEQYFGPGTRLTVT.

This clone was seen only a few times. This chain joins TRBV10-1 and TRBJ2-1; 12 nucleotides align to TRBD2. The CDR3 extends over 17 amino acids. The germline gives CDR1 WNHNN, CDR2 SYGVQD (reference sequence). The junction had 13 bases not matched to a gene; V was cut back by 5 bases and J by 8 bases. The CDR3 reads CASSYSTSGRRPHEQFF. The CDR3 nucleotides are TGCGCCAGCAGTTATTCCACTAGCGGGAGGCGGCCCCATGAGCAGTTCTTC.

This chain links TRBV9 with TRBJ1-2; the match to TRBD1 covers 8 bases. The V and J ends lost 0 bases and 8 bases, in that order; junction bases with no gene match: 0. Germline V lookup: CDR1 SGDLS, CDR2 YYNGEE. The CDR3 extends over 12 amino acids. The CDR3 DNA sequence: TGTGCCAGCAGCGTAGACAGGGGGGGCTACACCTTC. The encoded protein is CASSVDRGGYTF.

V gene TRBV20-1 combines with J gene TRBJ2-7; D not certain. Germline V CDR1 and CDR2: DFQATT, SNEGSKA (reference sequence). This CDR3 comprises 10 residues. V was cut by 5 bases and J by 3 bases, with 5 bases left in between. As DNA, the CDR3 is TGCAGTGCTTTAGACTACGAGCAGTACTTC. Translated: CSALDYEQYF.

The V gene is TRBV27, the J gene TRBJ2-2; a possible D gene is TRBD1 (6 bases). CDR3 size: 12 residues. V lost 8 bases, J lost 5 bases, and 9 bases lay in between. Germline CDR1 and CDR2: MNHEY and SMNVEV (reference sequence). This chain's CDR3 is CASQGGTGELFF. In nucleotides, the CDR3 is TGTGCCAGCCAAGGGGGAACCGGGGAGCTGTTTTTT.

The chain links TRBV10-1 to TRBJ2-3; a possible D gene is TRBD1 (5 bases). Per germline, CDR1 WNHNN and CDR2 SYGVQD (reference sequence). Trimming removed 4 bases at V and 0 bases at J, with 8 bases between. This CDR3 region has 14 residues. The CDR3 sequence: CASSARGSTDTQYF. In DNA, the CDR3 is TGCGCCAGCAGTGCTAGGGGCAGCACAGATACGCAGTATTTT.

The rearrangement uses TRBV3-1 (or the pseudogene TRBV3-2) and TRBJ2-7; 7 bases agree with TRBD1. The CDR3 has 16 residues. Trimming took 4 bases from V and 6 from J; bases not matched to a gene: 15. Looked up from germline, CDR1 is LGHDT and CDR2 is YNNKEL (reference sequence). The CDR3 here is CASSPRGSGAGGEQYF. The DNA of the CDR3 is TGTGCCAGCAGCCCTCGCGGATCAGGGGCAGGGGGCGAGCAGTACTTC.

V and J are TRBV3-1 (or the pseudogene TRBV3-2) and TRBJ2-1, with D uncertain. The CDR3 contains 12 residues. Trimming removed 3 bases from V and 8 bases from J, with 8 bases in between. Per the germline V gene, CDR1 is LGHDT and CDR2 is YNNKEL (reference sequence). The CDR3 sequence is CASSQGVDEQFF. The CDR3 nucleotides are TGTGCCAGCAGCCAGGGCGTGGATGAGCAGTTCTTC.

This chain connects TRBV30 to TRBJ2-2, with a possible D match to TRBD1 (6 bases). CDR3 length: 11 amino acids. Germline V gene data show CDR1 as GTSNPN and CDR2 as SVGIG (reference sequence). Trimming took 5 bases from V and 6 from J, leaving 7 bases between them. The CDR3: CAWGTSGELFF. In DNA form, the CDR3 reads TGTGCCTGGGGGACATCCGGGGAGCTGTTTTTT.

This clone was counted a single time. The chain uses TRBV29-1 and TRBJ2-3, with 8 bases that match TRBD1. The trim removed 7 bases at V and 4 bases at J, leaving 19 bases unmatched. The CDR3 contains 17 residues. Germline CDR1 and CDR2: SQVTM and ANQGSEA. The DNA for the CDR3 is TGCAGCGATGCCTTACCCGAACAGGGGGGTGGCGCAGATACGCAGTATTTT. It codes for CSDALPEQGGGADTQYF.

The genes are TRBV4-1 and TRBJ2-3, with TRBD1 as a possible D gene (5 bases). The CDR3 sequence is 13 residues long. Germline V CDR1 and CDR2: MGHRA, YSYEKL. Trimming stripped 4 bases from V and 6 bases from J, with 11 bases between. Here the CDR3 DNA reads TGCGCCAGCAGCCCGGCCCCAGGGGATACGCAGTATTTT. Translating gives CASSPAPGDTQYF.

The genes are TRBV6-5 and TRBJ2-7; 8 bases fit TRBD2. V shed 4 bases and J 0 bases; nucleotides not matched to a gene: 2. The germline gives CDR1 MNHEY, CDR2 SVGAGI. There are 14 residues in the CDR3. DNA for the CDR3: TGTGCCAGCAGTTGGACTAGCAGCTCCTACGAGCAGTACTTC. As protein: CASSWTSSSYEQYF.

The chain uses TRBV20-1 and TRBJ1-1, with a possible D match to TRBD1 (6 bases). The V and J ends lost 3 bases and 2 bases respectively, with 13 bases between them. Germline V gene data show CDR1 as DFQATT and CDR2 as SNEGSKA (reference sequence). CDR3 length: 14 amino acids. CDR3 sequence reads: CSASGGLANTEAFF. CDR3 coding DNA: TGCAGTGCTAGTGGGGGGCTGGCAAACACTGAAGCTTTCTTT.

V usage is TRBV24-1 and J usage is TRBJ2-1; D is ambiguous. The V end was cut by 4 bases, the J end by 11 bases, with 14 bases between. The CDR3 runs 13 residues. Germline-derived CDR1 and CDR2 are KGHDR and SFDVKD. CDR3 protein: CATSDRHSSQQFF. The CDR3 nucleotides are TGTGCCACCAGTGACCGGCACAGCTCACAGCAGTTCTTC.

CDR3 DNA: TGTGCCAGCAGCGGCGGGAGGGGGAGAGATACGCAGTATTTT. Protein product: CASSGGRGRDTQYF. The rearrangement joins TRBV5-4 to TRBJ2-3; 9 positions match TRBD2. Per germline, CDR1 SGHNT and CDR2 YYREEE (reference sequence). This CDR3 is built from 14 residues. With 4 bases clipped from V and 5 bases from J, the junction kept 5 bases outside the gene matches.

The genes are TRBV29-1 and TRBJ2-7; D perhaps matches TRBD2 (6 bases). Germline V gene data show CDR1 as SQVTM and CDR2 as ANQGSEA. V was trimmed by 4 bases and J by 2 bases, leaving 24 bases between them. The CDR3 extends over 17 amino acids. The CDR3 nucleotides are TGCAGCGTTGCCAATTGGAAAGACCGGGACTCTGCCTACGAGCAGTACTTC. Translating gives CSVANWKDRDSAYEQYF.

This chain uses TRBV7-9 with TRBJ2-6; D call uncertain. The CDR3 spans 15 residues. V lost 4 bases and J 0 bases, leaving 7 bases between the germline ends. Germline-derived CDR1 and CDR2 are SEHNR and FQNEAQ (reference sequence). CDR3 loop: CASSSFGSGANVLTF. CDR3 DNA: TGTGCCAGCAGCTCCTTCGGCTCTGGGGCCAACGTCCTGACTTTC.

This chain connects TRBV15 to TRBJ2-7, with D possibly TRBD2 on 7 matching bases. The CDR3 extends over 17 amino acids. V lost 0 bases and J lost 6, with 21 bases in between. CDR1 and CDR2 from the germline V gene are LNHNV and YYDKDF (reference sequence). The CDR3 nucleotides read TGTGCCACCAGCAGAGATGGGAAAGGGCGGGGGCGCATCGAGCAGTACTTC. Protein: CATSRDGKGRGRIEQYF.

The rearrangement links TRBV6-4 to TRBJ2-4, with D possibly being TRBD2 (5 bases). Germline CDR1 reads MRHNA; CDR2 reads SNTAGT. V lost 9 bases and J lost 0, with 21 bases in between. The CDR3 sequence is 17 residues long. The CDR3 region has the DNA TGTGCCAGAGGAGGAACGCGTGAAGTACTAGCCAAAAACATTCAGTACTTC. Its translation: CARGGTREVLAKNIQYF.

The V gene is TRBV5-8, the J gene TRBJ2-1, with a possible D match to TRBD1 (5 bases). The CDR3 extends over 14 amino acids. Germline CDR1 and CDR2: SGHTS and YDEGEE. The ends were cut back, 2 bases at V and 2 bases at J, with 8 bases in the middle. The CDR3 loop is CASSFLTAYNEQFF. In nucleotides, the CDR3 is TGTGCCAGCAGCTTCCTGACAGCCTACAATGAGCAGTTCTTC.

In its sample, this clone was seen once. CDR3 DNA sequence: TGTGCCAGTACCCGATTCTCAAGCGGGGGTTACAATGAGCAGTTCTTC. Its protein product is CASTRFSSGGYNEQFF. The V call is TRBV19, the J call TRBJ2-1, with 8 bases lining up with TRBD2. J was trimmed by 4 bases and V by 7 bases; bases with no gene match: 12. Germline CDR1 reads LNHDA; CDR2 reads SQIVND (reference sequence). The CDR3 has 16 amino acids.

CDR3 in amino acids: CASSHDSLNTEAFF. The CDR3 DNA sequence: TGTGCCAGTAGCCACGACAGTTTGAACACTGAAGCTTTCTTT. The gene calls are TRBV19 and TRBJ1-1; a weak D match, TRBD1 (5 bases). The CDR3 has 14 amino acids. The germline CDR1 and CDR2 sequences are LNHDA and SQIVND (reference sequence). V shed 6 bases and J shed 0 bases, with 11 bases lying between them.

The chain is built from TRBV5-1 and TRBJ1-5, with TRBD1 matching over 11 bases. This CDR3 has 18 residues. V dropped 5 bases and J dropped 0; count of bases not matched to a gene: 10. Germline lookup yields CDR1 SGHRS and CDR2 YFSETQ. This CDR3 reads CASRTGTGGPYSNQPQHF. The CDR3 DNA reads as TGCGCCAGCAGGACCGGGACAGGGGGACCTTATAGCAATCAGCCCCAGCATTTT.

This clone was counted once. The V gene is TRBV6-5, the J gene TRBJ2-3, with D possibly being TRBD2 (6 bases). CDR3 length: 13 residues. V was trimmed by 6 bases and J by 1 base, leaving 8 bases between them. The germline V gene encodes CDR1 MNHEY and CDR2 SVGAGI. This CDR3 reads CASSREGTDTQYF. The CDR3 nucleotides are TGTGCCAGCAGCAGGGAGGGCACAGATACGCAGTATTTT.

The DNA for the CDR3 is TGTGCCAGTAGTATGTGGGGGGTCGGAAACATTCAGTACTTC. Encoded protein: CASSMWGVGNIQYF. The J gene is TRBJ2-4, the V gene TRBV19, with D possibly being TRBD2 (6 bases). The CDR3 length is 14 residues. The germline CDR1 and CDR2 sequences are LNHDA and SQIVND (reference sequence). The V end was cut by 3 bases, the J end by 6 bases, with 12 bases between.

V and J are TRBV9 and TRBJ2-3, with 9 bases aligning to TRBD2. The CDR3 sequence is 17 residues long. CDR1 SGDLS and CDR2 YYNGEE come from the germline V gene. V trimming: 4 bases; J trimming: 3 bases; junction bases outside the gene matches: 12. The CDR3 region is CASSPDLAGVMTDTQYF. The CDR3 region has the DNA TGTGCCAGCAGCCCCGATTTAGCGGGAGTTATGACAGATACGCAGTATTTT.

This rearrangement joins TRBV19 to TRBJ2-7; 14 bases map to TRBD2. Trimming took 5 bases from V and 3 from J; bases not matched to a gene: 3. The germline V gene encodes CDR1 LNHDA and CDR2 SQIVND (reference sequence). The CDR3 sequence is 15 residues long. The CDR3 here is CASSVGLAGGYEQYF. The CDR3 coding sequence is TGTGCCAGTAGTGTTGGACTAGCGGGGGGCTACGAGCAGTACTTC.

In DNA form, the CDR3 reads TGTGCCAGCTCCTCCGGGATCCAAGAGACCCAGTACTTC. Protein: CASSSGIQETQYF. This chain joins TRBV18 and TRBJ2-5; D might be TRBD2 (5 bases). Germline CDR1 is KGHSH and CDR2 is LQKENI. V gave up 6 bases and J gave up 1 base, with 9 bases separating them. This CDR3 contains 13 residues.

The chain is built from TRBV6-2 or TRBV6-3 and TRBJ1-2, with D unresolved. CDR1 is MNHEY, CDR2 SVGEGT, per germline. This CDR3 comprises 15 residues. Trimming took 2 bases from V and 8 from J, leaving 18 bases between them. CDR3 in amino acids: CASSYPGGSMEGYTF. The CDR3 DNA sequence: TGTGCCAGCAGTTACCCTGGCGGCAGCATGGAGGGCTACACCTTC.

This chain connects TRBV7-8 to TRBJ2-2; D might be TRBD1 (5 bases). Per germline, CDR1 SGHVS and CDR2 FQNEAQ. V dropped 5 bases and J dropped 5 bases, with 12 bases sitting between them. The CDR3 is 14 amino acids. CDR3 DNA sequence: TGTGCCAGCAGCGGCAGGGTAGCTACCGGGGAGCTGTTTTTT. Residues: CASSGRVATGELFF.

The CDR3 DNA reads as TGTGCCAGCAGCCCCGGGACTAGAGTTGGGTACGAGCAGTACTTC. Its translation is CASSPGTRVGYEQYF. The chain joins TRBV11-2 to TRBJ2-7, with 8 nucleotides matching TRBD2. This CDR3 is built from 15 residues. The ends lost 5 bases at V and 4 bases at J; junction bases unmatched: 10. Germline-derived CDR1 and CDR2 are SGHAT and FQNNGV.